Listed here are 16 T cell receptor beta chains from one sample, sequenced in a study of T cell clonotyping in hematopoietic cell transplantation. Profiling relied on immunoSEQ multiplex PCR, and the TCRdb table lists in-frame clones only, not all of them. Counted here are about 1,100 clones, more than 60% occurring once; the ten biggest clones make up just under 45%. The source was peripheral blood mononuclear cells, collected 100 days after allogeneic stem cell transplant. Source of these receptors: a female patient in her 30s who had an allogeneic stem cell transplant, so T cells may come from the graft donor. Some clones in this sample may be carry-over from other donors' samples.

In its sample, this clone is large. The chain is built from TRBV11-1 and TRBJ1-2; D possibly corresponds to TRBD1 (5 bases). The CDR3 has 15 residues. The germline CDR1 and CDR2 sequences are SGHAT and FQDESV (reference sequence). V was pared by 5 bases and J by 3 bases, with 16 bases between. The CDR3: CASSPETQAHYGYTF. CDR3 in DNA: TGTGCCAGCAGCCCAGAGACACAGGCTCACTATGGCTACACCTTC.

The chain has TRBV6-5 and TRBJ2-1; D call uncertain. The V and J ends lost 6 bases and 9 bases respectively, with 9 bases between them. The germline CDR1 and CDR2 sequences are MNHEY and SVGAGI. The CDR3 contains 11 residues. CDR3 residues: CASSLRSEQFF. In DNA form, the CDR3 reads TGTGCCAGCAGCCTCCGCAGTGAGCAGTTCTTC.

V and J are TRBV7-3 and TRBJ2-7; 11 bases align to TRBD2. The CDR3 sequence is 15 residues long. The trim removed 4 bases at V and 5 bases at J, leaving 7 bases unmatched. CDR1 is SGHTA, CDR2 FQGTGA, per germline. The CDR3 DNA sequence: TGTGCCAGCAGCTCCGATAGCGGGGGGGCCGACGAGCAGTACTTC. It yields the protein CASSSDSGGADEQYF.

The chain uses TRBV9 and TRBJ2-3; no definite D call. Trimming cost V 0 bases and J 5 bases, with 13 bases left between them. Germline-derived CDR1 and CDR2 are SGDLS and YYNGEE. The CDR3 runs to 15 residues. This chain's CDR3 is CASSVGGTVGDTQYF. CDR3 sequence (DNA): TGTGCCAGCAGCGTAGGAGGAACAGTAGGAGATACGCAGTATTTT.

This chain uses TRBV14 with TRBJ2-1; maybe TRBD2 (5 bases). V shed 10 bases and J shed 9 bases, with 13 bases lying between them. Germline V lookup: CDR1 SGHDN, CDR2 FVKESK. The CDR3 runs to 11 residues. Written as DNA, the CDR3 is TGTGCCACCTCAAACGGAGGTGAGCAGTTCTTC. It is translated as CATSNGGEQFF. The complete variable domain, with remaining parts taken from reference TRBV14 and TRBJ2-1, reads EAGVTQFPSHSVIEKGQTVTLRCDPISGHDNLYWYRRVMGKEIKFLLHFVKESKQDESGMPNNRFLAERTGGTYSTLKVQPAELEDSGVYFCATSNGGEQFFGPGTRLTVL.

Only a few counts were recorded for this clone. The chain joins TRBV5-4 to TRBJ2-7; 8 positions match TRBD1. The germline V gene has CDR1 SGHNT and CDR2 YYREEE (reference sequence). V lost 0 bases to trimming and J lost 7 bases; unmatched junction nucleotides: 9. The length of the CDR3 is 15 residues. CDR3 loop: CASSLGDRGNREQYF. The CDR3 bases are TGTGCCAGCAGCTTGGGCGACAGGGGAAATCGGGAGCAGTACTTC.

The chain uses TRBV5-8 and TRBJ2-3; 10 bases are shared with TRBD2. The CDR3 runs 15 residues. Germline trimming cut 5 bases from V and 4 bases from J; bases unmatched to any gene: 7. CDR1 and CDR2 (germline): SGHTS, YDEGEE. The CDR3 nucleotides are TGTGCCAGCAGTTATCCCGGACTAGCGGCAGATACGCAGTATTTT. Residues: CASSYPGLAADTQYF.

This sequence joins TRBV30 and TRBJ1-6; D is possibly TRBD1 (5 bases). The CDR3 runs 15 residues. Trimming shortened V by 0 bases and J by 8 bases, and 14 bases separated the two germline ends. Germline values: CDR1 GTSNPN, CDR2 SVGIG (reference sequence). The CDR3, as DNA: TGTGCCTGGAGTGTACTTGACAGTTACGATTCACCCCTCCACTTT. Translation gives CAWSVLDSYDSPLHF.

The chain combines TRBV6-1 with TRBJ1-1; D unresolved. The V end lost 5 bases, the J end lost 6 bases, and 7 bases lay between the germline ends. CDR1 is MNHNS, CDR2 SASEGT, per germline. The CDR3 loop spans 11 amino acids. CDR3 in amino acids: CASSYGAEAFF. The CDR3 bases are TGTGCCAGCAGTTACGGAGCTGAAGCTTTCTTT.

This clone has just one count. This chain connects TRBV30 to TRBJ1-1; unclear D gene. There are 13 residues in the CDR3. CDR1 GTSNPN and CDR2 SVGIG come from the germline V gene (reference sequence). V shed 5 bases and J shed 0 bases, with 10 bases lying between them. This CDR3 is CAWDKTLNTEAFF. The CDR3 coding sequence is TGTGCCTGGGACAAGACCTTGAACACTGAAGCTTTCTTT.

This clone was counted between two and nine times. This sample includes further DNA sequences coding for the same CDR3. The chain carries TRBV7-3 and TRBJ1-6; weak D call: TRBD1 (6 bases). Germline CDR1 SGHTA, CDR2 FQGTGA. The V end lost 1 base, the J end lost 9 bases, and 13 bases lay between the germline ends. The CDR3 sequence is 15 residues long. CDR3 loop: CASSLSDRPGSPLHF. The CDR3 region has the DNA TGTGCCAGCAGCTTAAGTGACAGGCCGGGTTCACCCCTCCACTTT.

Relative to its sample, this clone is large. The chain carries TRBV19 and TRBJ2-3, with a possible D match to TRBD2 (6 bases). The CDR3 loop spans 16 amino acids. V dropped 0 bases and J dropped 0 bases, with 10 bases sitting between them. CDR1 LNHDA and CDR2 SQIVND come from the germline V gene (reference sequence). The CDR3, as DNA: TGTGCCAGTAGTATAGATGATGGGGGGAGCACAGATACGCAGTATTTT. Encoded protein: CASSIDDGGSTDTQYF.

The chain links TRBV27 to TRBJ1-1; D remains ambiguous. The CDR3 contains 11 residues. The ends were cut back, 8 bases at V and 4 bases at J, with 8 bases in the middle. Germline loops: CDR1 MNHEY, CDR2 SMNVEV (reference sequence). The CDR3 loop reads CASVFLTEAFF. CDR3 nucleotide sequence: TGTGCCAGCGTTTTTCTCACTGAAGCTTTCTTT.

V usage is TRBV19 and J usage is TRBJ1-1; a weak D match, TRBD1 (5 bases). The CDR3 has 14 amino acids. Germline V gene lookup returns CDR1 LNHDA and CDR2 SQIVND (reference sequence). Trimming took off 8 bases at V and 1 base at J, with 14 bases between the two ends. CDR3 bases: TGTGCCAGTCTGAAGGGGCAGCCGAACACTGAAGCTTTCTTT. It is translated as CASLKGQPNTEAFF.

The genes are TRBV4-1 and TRBJ2-1; 8 bases align to TRBD1. V was pared by 2 bases and J by 3 bases, with 9 bases of the junction left unmatched. The germline V gene has CDR1 MGHRA and CDR2 YSYEKL. The CDR3 has 17 amino acids. The CDR3 loop is CASSQPPGTGYYNEQFF. The DNA for the CDR3 is TGCGCCAGCAGCCAACCCCCCGGGACAGGATACTACAATGAGCAGTTCTTC.

DNA of the CDR3: TGTGCCAGCAGCTTATCCCGACTGAAGTCCGGGGAGCTGTTTTTT. Amino acid sequence: CASSLSRLKSGELFF. This chain links TRBV7-8 with TRBJ2-2; D unclear. The CDR3 is 15 residues long. Between the trimmed V and J ends, which lost 2 bases and 6 bases, there was a span of 13 bases. Germline lookup yields CDR1 SGHVS and CDR2 FQNEAQ.